The clone carrying this T cell receptor (beta chain) has more than one count but fewer than ten. Its cognate antigen is unknown. There are 12 residues in the CDR3. Trimming stripped 7 bases from V and 6 bases from J, with 10 bases between. Germline assignment: CDR1 SGHTA and CDR2 FQGNSA. This sample was included in a study of T-cell reconstitution after alpha-beta-depleted transplantation in children. Findings and caveats of the study: Reportedly, alpha-beta T cells present about two months post-transplant originated from several hundred expanded clones of graft origin. Diversity of TCRbeta at day 60 was high in some patients, arising from surviving recipient T cells and thymic progenitors. After one year, T-cell counts and TCRbeta diversity mostly came from new T cells.

A TCRbeta library incorporating unique molecular identifiers was prepared. TCRdb processed the PCR reads anew with MiXCR; each CDR3 protein has one entry. The sample contains some 120,000 distinct CDR3 sequences, roughly 23% of which appear only once. The sequence was obtained from a male patient between 2 and 15 years old who had a stem cell transplant for chronic granulomatous disease, so the T cells may come from the graft donor. The input for sequencing was PBMCs, mostly from graft donor cells, taken 180 days after TCRalphabeta/CD19-depleted stem cell transplant. V usage is TRBV7-2 and J usage is TRBJ2-1; D unclear. CDR3: CASTPLFNEQFF. The CDR3 nucleotides are TGTGCCAGCACCCCCCTTTTCAATGAGCAGTTCTTC. Filled out from reference TRBV7-2 and TRBJ2-1, the complete variable domain reads GAGVSQSPSNKVTEKGKDVELRCDPISGHTALYWYRQSLGQGLEFLIYFQGNSAPDKSGLPSDRFSAERTGGSVSTLTIQRTQQEDSAVYLCASTPLFNEQFFGPGTRLTVL.